This T cell receptor (beta chain) was sequenced during a study of CD8 T cells in ankylosing spondylitis. Study conclusions and caveats: Ankylosing spondylitis blood appeared to be characterized by a TCR beta motif of 8 or 9 highly homologous variants. In peripheral blood, disease-linked CD8+ clones occurred at relatively low frequencies. Earlier work had already found some motif variants in reactive arthritis synovial fluid and blood.

Germline CDR1 and CDR2: SGHVS and FQNEAQ. V lost 4 bases and J 5 bases, leaving 18 bases between the germline ends. The CDR3 runs to 15 residues. TCRdb passed the 5' RACE reads through MiXCR, listing each CDR3 protein once. The table lists 200,000 or so distinct CDR3 sequences, approximately 12% of them singletons, with roughly 11% in the top ten. This clonotype was detected ten times or more. Antigen unknown. Sequenced input: blood, either unsorted or a sorted T cell fraction (not recorded which). The origin of this receptor is a female donor with ankylosing spondylitis or in good health (not recorded which). This chain connects TRBV7-8 to TRBJ2-7; the D is unclear. CDR3 region: CASSSPMSFNDEQYF. The DNA for the CDR3 is TGTGCCAGCAGCTCACCTATGAGCTTCAATGACGAGCAGTACTTC.